This TCR beta chain was identified in a study of technical replicates of blood from a handful of donors. Profiling relied on immunoSEQ multiplex PCR, and the TCRdb table lists in-frame clones only, not all of them. The data show some 78,000 clones, with 94% seen just once and around 0.25% held by the top ten. Germline CDR1 is LNHNV and CDR2 is YYDKDF (reference sequence). V gave up 0 bases and J gave up 8 bases, with 8 bases separating them. This CDR3 spans 13 amino acids. The sample was T cells isolated from PBMCs. This TCR was recovered from a human donor in good health. The gene calls are TRBV15 and TRBJ2-1; perhaps TRBD2 as D (5 bases). The CDR3 here is CATSRDSDHEQFF. The CDR3 DNA reads as TGTGCCACCAGCAGAGATAGCGATCATGAGCAGTTCTTC.